Shown below are 30 T cell receptor beta chains from a single sample sequenced in a study of cytotoxic CD8 clonotypes in ibrutinib-treated CLL. Using immunoSEQ multiplex PCR, the repertoire was profiled, and TCRdb retains in-frame clones only, with some absent. This sample carries roughly 70,000 clones, about 84% of them seen once, and the ten largest clones take roughly 7.5%. The sample consisted of PBMCs, taken at disease progression, from a patient treated with ibrutinib. These receptors originate from a human donor with chronic lymphocytic leukemia.

This clone was observed a handful of times. V usage is TRBV2 and J usage is TRBJ1-3; tentatively, D is TRBD1 (6 bases). CDR3 length: 13 amino acids. V was clipped by 7 bases and J by 4 bases, with 11 bases between them. Germline V lookup: CDR1 SNHLY, CDR2 FYNNEI. The CDR3 loop reads CASKQGTGNTIYF. CDR3 coding DNA: TGTGCCAGCAAGCAGGGGACAGGAAACACCATATATTTT.

V and J are TRBV7-9 and TRBJ2-2; D uncertain. Germline assignment: CDR1 SEHNR and CDR2 FQNEAQ (reference sequence). Trimming took off 1 base at V and 0 bases at J, with 3 bases between the two ends. This CDR3 has 14 amino acids. The DNA of the CDR3 is TGTGCCAGCAGCTTAGGGGCGAACACCGGGGAGCTGTTTTTT. It yields the protein CASSLGANTGELFF.

This chain links TRBV6-6 with TRBJ1-2; the D is unclear. Germline loops: CDR1 MNHNY, CDR2 SVGAGI (reference sequence). This CDR3 contains 12 residues. V was trimmed by 2 bases and J by 6 bases, leaving 7 bases between them. CDR3 in amino acids: CASSYASNGYTF. The CDR3 nucleotides read TGTGCCAGCAGTTACGCATCAAATGGCTACACCTTC.

The J gene is TRBJ1-2, the V gene TRBV5-5; D gene ambiguous. The germline V and J ends were trimmed by 2 bases and 3 bases, with 8 bases remaining between them. The germline V gene encodes CDR1 SGHKS and CDR2 YYEKEE (reference sequence). The CDR3 loop spans 13 amino acids. This CDR3 is CASSLSMDYGYTF. As DNA, the CDR3 is TGTGCCAGCAGCTTAAGCATGGACTATGGCTACACCTTC.

The gene calls are TRBV5-1 and TRBJ2-7; D could derive from TRBD1 or TRBD2 (5 bases each). V was cut by 0 bases and J by 2 bases, with 6 bases left in between. The CDR3 covers 13 residues. Germline lookup yields CDR1 SGHRS and CDR2 YFSETQ. The CDR3 DNA reads as TGCGCCAGCAGCTTGGGGGGGACCTACGAGCAGTACTTC. Protein sequence: CASSLGGTYEQYF.

This clone was seen only a few times. This chain connects TRBV11-1 to TRBJ2-1; D uncertain. Germline CDR1 is SGHAT and CDR2 is FQDESV (reference sequence). The CDR3 extends over 15 amino acids. Trimming left V 1 base short and J 3 bases short, with 10 bases between. The CDR3 sequence is CASSLELQRYNEQFF. Written as DNA, the CDR3 is TGTGCCAGCAGCTTAGAACTCCAACGCTACAATGAGCAGTTCTTC.

The rearrangement uses TRBV19 and TRBJ2-2; D not resolved. CDR1 is LNHDA and CDR2 is SQIVND in the germline V gene (reference sequence). This CDR3 has 14 amino acids. Between the trimmed V and J ends, which lost 3 bases and 0 bases, there was a span of 5 bases. CDR3 residues: CASSIGPNTGELFF. The DNA of the CDR3 is TGTGCCAGTAGTATTGGGCCGAACACCGGGGAGCTGTTTTTT.

V gene TRBV2 combines with J gene TRBJ1-2; TRBD1 matches 9 bases. Germline trimming cut 4 bases from V and 8 bases from J; bases unmatched to any gene: 14. CDR1 and CDR2 (germline): SNHLY, FYNNEI. CDR3 length equals 16 residues. CDR3 in amino acids: CASSVTPGQGLAGYTF. CDR3 nucleotides: TGTGCCAGCAGTGTTACGCCCGGACAGGGGCTTGCCGGCTACACCTTC.

This clone was observed a handful of times. The rearrangement joins TRBV29-1 to TRBJ1-2; tentative D call: TRBD1 (6 bases). V lost 6 bases to trimming and J lost 7 bases, with 12 bases between them. Germline lookup yields CDR1 SQVTM and CDR2 ANQGSEA. This CDR3 comprises 11 residues. CDR3 nucleotide sequence: TGCAGCGTACAGGGAGTTGCTGGCTACACCTTC. Translation: CSVQGVAGYTF.

The chain recombines TRBV28 with TRBJ2-5, with D possibly matching TRBD2 (7 bases). The CDR3 runs 18 residues. The germline V gene has CDR1 MDHEN and CDR2 SYDVKM. V was shortened by 6 bases and J by 6 bases, with 29 bases between the two germline ends. Written as DNA, the CDR3 is TGTGCCAGCAGCACTACCCCCCGGGGATGGGGGGGGCCTCAGACCCAGTACTTC. It encodes CASSTTPRGWGGPQTQYF.

The chain carries TRBV7-8 and TRBJ1-1, with TRBD1 identical over 9 bases. This CDR3 is built from 16 residues. CDR1 and CDR2 from the germline V gene are SGHVS and FQNEAQ. V dropped 3 bases and J dropped 4; count of bases not matched to a gene: 9. Here the CDR3 DNA reads TGTGCCAGCAGCTTGCCCAGACAGGGGGTCTCCACTGAAGCTTTCTTT. Residues: CASSLPRQGVSTEAFF.

V usage is TRBV21-1 and J usage is TRBJ2-7; TRBD1 was called by the table and not checked on the DNA. TRBV21-1 is recorded as a pseudogene. CDR3 length: 15 amino acids. CDR3 in DNA: TGTGCCGGGCTATGCAGGGCCTCTGGGGTCTACGAGCAGTACTTC. Translating gives CAGLCRASGVYEQYF.

The V and J genes are TRBV11-2 and TRBJ2-7; D is undetermined. Germline loops: CDR1 SGHAT, CDR2 FQNNGV. There are 13 residues in the CDR3. Trimming shortened V by 0 bases and J by 7 bases, and 10 bases separated the two germline ends. CDR3 sequence reads: CASSLDPLMEQYF. Here the CDR3 DNA reads TGTGCCAGCAGCTTAGACCCGTTAATGGAGCAGTACTTC.

Written as DNA, the CDR3 is TGTGCCAGCAGCCCCGTGAGAGTCAGCGGTGAAAAACTGTTTTTT. It is translated as CASSPVRVSGEKLFF. The V and J genes are TRBV7-9 and TRBJ1-4; unclear D gene. V was trimmed by 5 bases and J by 7 bases, leaving 17 bases between them. CDR3 length: 15 amino acids. Per germline, CDR1 SEHNR and CDR2 FQNEAQ (reference sequence).

The chain has TRBV18 and TRBJ1-6; D not resolved. Germline V gene lookup returns CDR1 KGHSH and CDR2 LQKENI. CDR3 length equals 16 residues. V was shortened by 4 bases and J by 0 bases, with 10 bases between the two germline ends. CDR3 residues: CASSRTGSSYNSPLHF. CDR3 DNA sequence: TGTGCCAGCTCACGGACGGGAAGCTCCTATAATTCACCCCTCCACTTT.

This rearrangement joins TRBV5-1 to TRBJ2-7, with 8 bases identical to TRBD2. This CDR3 is 15 amino acids long. Germline CDR1 SGHRS, CDR2 YFSETQ. J was trimmed by 0 bases and V by 0 bases; bases with no gene match: 2. The CDR3 nucleotides are TGCGCCAGCAGCTTGGTGGCGGGAGGCTCCTACGAGCAGTACTTC. Encoded protein: CASSLVAGGSYEQYF.

The chain couples TRBV28 to TRBJ1-4; D gene uncertain. CDR3 length: 15 amino acids. Trimming took off 6 bases at V and 5 bases at J, with 16 bases between the two ends. Germline-derived CDR1 and CDR2 are MDHEN and SYDVKM. DNA of the CDR3: TGTGCCAGCAGCCCTCGATGGGGTGGGAATGAAAAACTGTTTTTT. Its translation is CASSPRWGGNEKLFF.

The genes are TRBV4-2 and TRBJ1-4; no reliable D call. Trimming stripped 3 bases from V and 0 bases from J, with 14 bases between. In germline, CDR1 is LGHNA, CDR2 YNFKEQ. The CDR3 is made up of 17 amino acids. CDR3 amino acids: CASSHFADGATNEKLFF. The CDR3 DNA sequence: TGTGCCAGCAGCCACTTTGCGGACGGAGCAACTAATGAAAAACTGTTTTTT.

The rearrangement uses TRBV19 and TRBJ2-1; D is possibly TRBD2 (6 bases). The ends were cut back, 9 bases at V and 2 bases at J, with 26 bases in the middle. This CDR3 comprises 18 residues. Germline assignment: CDR1 LNHDA and CDR2 SQIVND (reference sequence). In DNA, the CDR3 is TGTGCCAGCCTCGGGGGTTTTCCCACGGGACCAACCTACAATGAGCAGTTCTTC. Protein sequence: CASLGGFPTGPTYNEQFF. Variable domain in full (rest from reference TRBV19 and TRBJ2-1): DGGITQSPKYLFRKEGQNVTLSCEQNLNHDAMYWYRQDPGQGLRLIYYSQIVNDFQKGDIAEGYSVSREKKESFPLTVTSAQKNPTAFYLCASLGGFPTGPTYNEQFFGPGTRLTVL.

This chain uses TRBV28 with TRBJ1-2, with D hard to call. This CDR3 has 12 amino acids. Trimming shortened V by 8 bases and J by 3 bases, and 10 bases separated the two germline ends. Germline CDR1 reads MDHEN; CDR2 reads SYDVKM. CDR3 protein: CASSIGDYGYTF. The CDR3, as DNA: TGTGCCAGCTCTATCGGGGACTATGGCTACACCTTC.

The rearrangement links TRBV5-1 to TRBJ1-3; D is undetermined. The CDR3 totals 14 residues. Trimming left V 3 bases short and J 2 bases short, with 9 bases between. Germline V CDR1 and CDR2: SGHRS, YFSETQ. The CDR3 region has the DNA TGCGCCAGCAGCTCAAACCAACCTGGAAACACCATATATTTT. The encoded protein is CASSSNQPGNTIYF.

A few counts support this clone. CDR3 amino acids: CTSSPRTTNTGELFF. DNA for the CDR3: TGCACCAGCAGCCCTAGGACTACGAACACCGGGGAGCTGTTTTTT. The chain recombines TRBV1 with TRBJ2-2; TRBD2, as called in the table, went unchecked against the DNA. TRBV1 is assigned pseudogene status. The CDR3 sequence is 15 residues long.

The V gene is TRBV7-9, the J gene TRBJ2-7; D is perhaps TRBD1 or TRBD2 (6 bases each). Germline-derived CDR1 and CDR2 are SEHNR and FQNEAQ (reference sequence). Trimming took 1 base from V and 4 from J, leaving 14 bases between them. The CDR3 is made up of 15 amino acids. The CDR3: CASSLVSGGEYEQYF. CDR3 DNA: TGTGCCAGCAGCTTAGTCTCCGGGGGCGAGTACGAGCAGTACTTC.

The rearrangement links TRBV6-6 to TRBJ1-5; tentative D call: TRBD1 (5 bases). The germline V gene encodes CDR1 MNHNY and CDR2 SVGAGI (reference sequence). The length of the CDR3 is 15 residues. V lost 6 bases and J 2 bases, leaving 14 bases between the germline ends. The CDR3 DNA follows: TGTGCCAGCAGGACCCAGGACAAACGCAATCAGCCCCAGCATTTT. It is translated as CASRTQDKRNQPQHF.

CDR3 DNA: TGTGCCAGCAGCTTAGCGGCCTATTTAAATTACATTCAGTACTTC. This translates into CASSLAAYLNYIQYF. The chain employs TRBV7-2 and TRBJ2-4; no firm D call. Trimming cost V 0 bases and J 8 bases, with 14 bases left between them. The CDR3 length is 15 residues. CDR1 is SGHTA, CDR2 FQGNSA, per germline.

The chain recombines TRBV7-2 with TRBJ1-3, with a weak D call TRBD1 (6 bases). This CDR3 is 15 amino acids long. Germline lookup yields CDR1 SGHTA and CDR2 FQGNSA. The V end lost 5 bases, the J end lost 4 bases, and 15 bases lay between the germline ends. In nucleotides, the CDR3 is TGTGCCAGCAGCCTACAGGGATTGGTCGGAAACACCATATATTTT. It codes for CASSLQGLVGNTIYF.

A single count supports this clone. This chain's CDR3 is CASSQGTGGPFTGELFF. The CDR3, as DNA: TGTGCCAGCAGCCAAGGTACGGGAGGGCCTTTTACCGGGGAGCTGTTTTTT. The V gene is TRBV4-2, the J gene TRBJ2-2, with TRBD2 matching 8 bases. J was trimmed by 5 bases and V by 1 base; bases with no gene match: 9. The germline V gene encodes CDR1 LGHNA and CDR2 YNFKEQ. The CDR3 has 17 amino acids.

The V call is TRBV2, the J call TRBJ2-1; D is perhaps TRBD2 (5 bases). V was clipped by 6 bases and J by 9 bases, with 12 bases between them. Looked up from germline, CDR1 is SNHLY and CDR2 is FYNNEI. The CDR3 is made up of 12 amino acids. The CDR3 spells CASSQDRGEQFF. As DNA, the CDR3 is TGTGCCAGCAGCCAGGACCGGGGTGAGCAGTTCTTC. The full variable domain, rest sourced from reference TRBV2 and TRBJ2-1, is EPEVTQTPSHQVTQMGQEVILRCVPISNHLYFYWYRQILGQKVEFLVSFYNNEISEKSEIFDDQFSVERPDGSNFTLKIRSTKLEDSAMYFCASSQDRGEQFFGPGTRLTVL.

V usage is TRBV7-6 and J usage is TRBJ2-1; 8 nucleotides agree with TRBD2. Germline values: CDR1 SGHVS, CDR2 FNYEAQ. Trimming at V came to 1 base and at J to 8 bases, leaving 13 bases not matched to a gene. There are 17 residues in the CDR3. The CDR3 DNA follows: TGTGCCAGCAGCTTAGTTTCAGCGGGGGCACTATCCTATGAGCAGTTCTTC. It yields the protein CASSLVSAGALSYEQFF.

This chain joins TRBV5-1 and TRBJ2-1; 7 positions match TRBD2. This CDR3 is built from 15 residues. Germline trimming cut 0 bases from V and 6 bases from J; bases unmatched to any gene: 6. The germline CDR1 and CDR2 sequences are SGHRS and YFSETQ. The CDR3: CASSLGAGVVNEQFF. The CDR3 DNA sequence: TGCGCCAGCAGCTTGGGGGCGGGAGTGGTCAATGAGCAGTTCTTC.